This T cell receptor beta chain was profiled in a study of vaccination and CD4 T cells after COVID-19. Germline CDR1 reads MNHNS; CDR2 reads SASEGT. With V trimmed by 7 bases and J by 4 bases, 9 bases remained unmatched. This CDR3 is 14 amino acids long. Treatment: roughly 10-day PBMC culture with coronavirus spike peptide pools or control peptides (ViraFEST assay). The study sequenced cultured CD4+ T cell DNA using the Oncomine TCR Beta short-read assay. A single record per CDR3 protein comes from TCRdb applying MiXCR to the PCR reads. The repertoire holds 20,000 to 25,000 distinct CDR3 sequences, with under 45% as singletons. On this clonotype itself: Its antigen remains unidentified.

Study-level points and caveats: Post-vaccination reactive clonotypes (median roughly 37) did not differ significantly from post-infection (around 19). The median proportion of reactive clones detected only post-vaccination in convalescent patients was 75% to 90%. Spike mono-reactivity was found in 304 of the 307 vaccine-specific clones identified in convalescent patients.

The chain employs TRBV6-1 and TRBJ1-2; TRBD1 matches at 7 bases. Here the sequenced sample was CD4+ T cells from blood, cultured in vitro, taken before SARS-CoV-2 vaccination. This receptor was obtained from a human donor who received a COVID-19 vaccine. The CDR3 reads CASTPGQESYGYTF. For the CDR3, the DNA is TGTGCCAGCACCCCAGGACAGGAGAGCTATGGCTACACCTTC.